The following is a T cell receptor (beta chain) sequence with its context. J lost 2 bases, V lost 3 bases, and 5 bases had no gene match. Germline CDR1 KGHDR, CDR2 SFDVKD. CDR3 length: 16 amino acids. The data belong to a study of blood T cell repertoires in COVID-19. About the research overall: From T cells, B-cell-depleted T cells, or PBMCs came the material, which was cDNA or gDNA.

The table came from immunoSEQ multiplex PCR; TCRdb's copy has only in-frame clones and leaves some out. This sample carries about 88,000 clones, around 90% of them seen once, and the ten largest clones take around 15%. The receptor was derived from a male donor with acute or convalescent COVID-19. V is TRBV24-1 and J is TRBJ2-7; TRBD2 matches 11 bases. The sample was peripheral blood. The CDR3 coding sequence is TGTGCCACCAGTGATACCGGGACTAGCGGAGCCTACGAGCAGTACTTC. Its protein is CATSDTGTSGAYEQYF.